The 22 T cell receptor beta chains below come from one sample, sequenced in a study of CD8 T cells in ankylosing spondylitis. TCRdb independently ran MiXCR on the 5' RACE reads; one entry per CDR3 protein. This sample carries roughly 200,000 distinct CDR3 sequences, under 30% of them seen once, and the ten largest clones take under 7%. Material for sequencing was blood, either unsorted or a sorted T cell fraction (not recorded which). Source of these receptors: a male donor with ankylosing spondylitis or in good health (not recorded which).

This clonotype came up many times. The V call is TRBV4-1, the J call TRBJ1-4, with D hard to call. The CDR3 is 16 amino acids. In germline, CDR1 is MGHRA, CDR2 YSYEKL. With 1 base removed from V and 0 bases from J, the gap between germline ends came to 9 bases. The CDR3 is CASSQGGGPTNEKLFF. In DNA form, the CDR3 reads TGCGCCAGCAGCCAAGGAGGAGGGCCAACTAATGAAAAACTGTTTTTT.

This clonotype was found many times. The chain carries TRBV20-1 and TRBJ2-4, with D perhaps matching TRBD2 (6 bases). Germline values: CDR1 DFQATT, CDR2 SNEGSKA (reference sequence). With 3 bases removed from V and 3 bases from J, the gap between germline ends came to 9 bases. The CDR3 has 13 residues. CDR3 bases: TGCAGTGCTAGTGGGGGAGGCAAAAACATTCAGTACTTC. This gives the protein CSASGGGKNIQYF.

The V and J genes are TRBV7-9 and TRBJ2-2; TRBD2 matches at 7 bases. Germline V gene data show CDR1 as SEHNR and CDR2 as FQNEAQ (reference sequence). The CDR3 contains 17 residues. V shed 8 bases, J shed 1 base, and the junction held 13 bases outside the gene matches. The CDR3, as DNA: TGTGCCAGCCAAATGGCGGCGGGAGAGGGGAACACCGGGGAGCTGTTTTTT. Protein sequence: CASQMAAGEGNTGELFF. Combining the CDR3 with reference TRBV7-9 and TRBJ2-2 gives the whole variable domain DTGVSQNPRHKITKRGQNVTFRCDPISEHNRLYWYRQTLGQGPEFLTYFQNEAQLEKSRLLSDRFSAERPKGSFSTLEIQRTEQGDSAMYLCASQMAAGEGNTGELFFGEGSRLTVL.

This clonotype was seen more than once but under ten times. The gene calls are TRBV20-1 and TRBJ2-1; 8 bases are a match to TRBD2. The length of the CDR3 is 14 residues. V dropped 1 base and J dropped 2; count of bases not matched to a gene: 1. Germline assignment: CDR1 DFQATT and CDR2 SNEGSKA (reference sequence). The CDR3 loop is CSARAGGPYNEQFF. The CDR3 nucleotides read TGCAGTGCTAGAGCGGGAGGGCCCTACAATGAGCAGTTCTTC.

There are many counts of this clonotype. This chain uses TRBV12-3 or TRBV12-4 with TRBJ2-1; D may be TRBD1 (8 bases). V was pared by 1 base and J by 7 bases, with 11 bases between. The CDR3 has 14 residues. The CDR3 is CASSLDRGGNEQFF. CDR3 nucleotide sequence: TGTGCCAGCAGTTTAGACAGGGGGGGGAATGAGCAGTTCTTC.

The V gene is TRBV20-1, the J gene TRBJ1-5; 7 bases line up with TRBD1. Germline CDR1 DFQATT, CDR2 SNEGSKA (reference sequence). The CDR3 is 14 amino acids. The V gene end was trimmed by 5 bases and the J gene end by 4 bases; junction bases not matched to a gene: 8. CDR3 nucleotides: TGCAGTGCTGGGACAGACCTTCAGAATCAGCCCCAGCATTTT. Its translation: CSAGTDLQNQPQHF.

Many counts were recorded for this clonotype. The V and J genes are TRBV5-1 and TRBJ2-3; 8 positions agree with TRBD2. The CDR3 spans 15 residues. V lost 4 bases, J lost 2 bases, and 6 bases stayed unmatched. From germline, CDR1 is SGHRS and CDR2 YFSETQ. CDR3: CASSAGTRITDTQYF. The CDR3 nucleotides are TGCGCCAGCAGCGCCGGGACTAGGATCACAGATACGCAGTATTTT.

In this sample, this clonotype turned up many times. The chain uses TRBV20-1 and TRBJ2-7; D ambiguous. The V gene lost 1 base and the J gene lost 0 bases, with 13 bases spanning the gap. CDR1 DFQATT and CDR2 SNEGSKA come from the germline V gene (reference sequence). The CDR3 contains 15 residues. CDR3 region: CSARATVRLSYEQYF. CDR3 DNA: TGCAGTGCTAGAGCTACGGTACGTCTCTCCTACGAGCAGTACTTC.

This clonotype occurred many times. The V call is TRBV29-1, the J call TRBJ2-5; TRBD1 agrees at 8 bases. Germline V lookup: CDR1 SQVTM, CDR2 ANQGSEA. With V trimmed by 3 bases and J by 4 bases, 10 bases remained unmatched. The CDR3 totals 15 residues. This CDR3 reads CSVDTAGGLGETQYF. CDR3 DNA: TGCAGCGTTGATACGGCAGGGGGCTTGGGAGAGACCCAGTACTTC.

The chain carries TRBV7-2 and TRBJ2-1; no definite D call. Germline CDR1 reads SGHTA; CDR2 reads FQGNSA. This CDR3 spans 14 amino acids. V was trimmed by 0 bases and J by 5 bases, leaving 8 bases between them. This CDR3 is CASSLASRDNEQFF. The CDR3 bases are TGTGCCAGCAGCTTAGCGTCTAGGGACAATGAGCAGTTCTTC.

The genes are TRBV20-1 and TRBJ2-7, with TRBD2 as a possible D gene (6 bases). V was cut by 4 bases and J by 3 bases, with 22 bases left in between. This CDR3 region has 16 residues. Germline loops: CDR1 DFQATT, CDR2 SNEGSKA (reference sequence). DNA for the CDR3: TGCAGTGCTACAGGGCTCCTCCCAGGGAGGTTCTACGAGCAGTACTTC. Translation gives CSATGLLPGRFYEQYF.

This clonotype has at least ten counts. The V and J genes are TRBV12-3 or TRBV12-4 and TRBJ1-1; D is uncertain. This CDR3 is built from 12 residues. Deletions cut 6 bases from V and 2 bases from J, with 7 bases between. CDR3 DNA sequence: TGTGCCAGCAGCTTCACAAACACTGAAGCTTTCTTT. It encodes CASSFTNTEAFF.

In this sample, this clonotype turned up a few times. V and J are TRBV2 and TRBJ2-4, with 7 bases that match TRBD1. CDR3 length: 12 amino acids. Germline trimming cut 6 bases from V and 7 bases from J; bases unmatched to any gene: 3. The germline gives CDR1 SNHLY, CDR2 FYNNEI. The DNA of the CDR3 is TGTGCCAGCAGGACAGGGCGGAACATTCAGTACTTC. Amino acid sequence: CASRTGRNIQYF.

The rearrangement links TRBV20-1 to TRBJ1-6; D gene ambiguous. Germline loops: CDR1 DFQATT, CDR2 SNEGSKA (reference sequence). Trimming took off 3 bases at V and 5 bases at J, with 11 bases between the two ends. The CDR3 is 14 amino acids. The CDR3 region has the DNA TGCAGTGCTAGGTCCGGGCCTAATAATTCACCCCTCCACTTT. This codes for CSARSGPNNSPLHF.

This clonotype was detected ten times or more. The rearrangement joins TRBV20-1 to TRBJ1-4; D gene uncertain. CDR1 and CDR2 from the germline V gene are DFQATT and SNEGSKA (reference sequence). V was cut by 3 bases and J by 4 bases, with 9 bases left in between. The CDR3 is 13 residues long. The CDR3 region is CSASLAVNEKLFF. The CDR3 coding sequence is TGCAGTGCTAGCTTGGCAGTTAATGAAAAACTGTTTTTT.

This clonotype was seen a few times. The chain is built from TRBV7-2 and TRBJ2-7; D may match TRBD1 or TRBD2 (5 bases each). Trimming removed 0 bases at V and 1 base at J, with 13 bases between. Per the germline V gene, CDR1 is SGHTA and CDR2 is FQGNSA. The length of the CDR3 is 16 residues. This CDR3 is CASSLAAGTPSYEQYF. In nucleotides, the CDR3 is TGTGCCAGCAGCTTAGCCGCCGGGACGCCTTCCTACGAGCAGTACTTC.

This clonotype was seen repeatedly, ten times or more. The V and J genes are TRBV11-1 and TRBJ2-1; the D gene is possibly TRBD2 (5 bases). Trimming left V 5 bases short and J 7 bases short, with 18 bases between. The germline CDR1 and CDR2 sequences are SGHAT and FQDESV (reference sequence). CDR3 length: 15 amino acids. The CDR3 here is CASSPAGLGWNEQFF. CDR3 bases: TGTGCCAGCAGCCCTGCGGGCCTTGGGTGGAATGAGCAGTTCTTC.

This clonotype showed up many times. The chain uses TRBV11-3 and TRBJ1-6; 8 positions match TRBD1. Germline CDR1 reads SGHNT; CDR2 reads YENEEA. The CDR3 consists of 21 residues. After removal of 7 bases from V and 0 bases from J, the junction contained 20 bases not matched to a gene. The CDR3 loop reads CASNPPPPGQETSSYNSPLHF. CDR3 bases: TGTGCCAGCAACCCGCCCCCTCCGGGACAGGAAACGAGCTCCTATAATTCACCCCTCCACTTT.

The sample holds many counts of this clonotype. The V gene is TRBV20-1, the J gene TRBJ2-1; the match to TRBD2 covers 10 bases. After removal of 7 bases from V and 6 bases from J, the junction contained 12 bases not matched to a gene. The length of the CDR3 is 15 residues. Germline V lookup: CDR1 DFQATT, CDR2 SNEGSKA (reference sequence). This chain's CDR3 is CSVGLAGAFSNEQFF. In DNA, the CDR3 is TGCAGTGTTGGCCTAGCGGGAGCTTTTTCCAATGAGCAGTTCTTC.

This clonotype was counted between two and nine times. The chain has TRBV6-1 and TRBJ2-7; TRBD2 is a possible D gene (5 bases). Germline-derived CDR1 and CDR2 are MNHNS and SASEGT. This CDR3 has 15 residues. Deletions cut 5 bases from V and 5 bases from J, with 19 bases between. The CDR3: CASSRGRDNLHEQYF. In DNA, the CDR3 is TGTGCCAGCAGTCGCGGACGGGATAACTTACACGAGCAGTACTTC.

There are many counts of this clonotype. The rearrangement links TRBV4-2 to TRBJ2-2; D not certain. V lost 1 base to trimming and J lost 4 bases, with 10 bases between them. CDR1 is LGHNA, CDR2 YNFKEQ, per germline. The length of the CDR3 is 15 residues. This CDR3 reads CASSQVSSGTGELFF. The DNA of the CDR3 is TGTGCCAGCAGCCAAGTGAGTTCCGGCACCGGGGAGCTGTTTTTT.

This clonotype was recorded a few times. The chain combines TRBV20-1 with TRBJ2-4; D ambiguous. CDR3 length equals 10 residues. Looked up from germline, CDR1 is DFQATT and CDR2 is SNEGSKA (reference sequence). Trimming stripped 0 bases from V and 9 bases from J, with 3 bases between. The CDR3 reads CSAREGIQYF. CDR3 sequence (DNA): TGCAGTGCTAGAGAGGGCATTCAGTACTTC.